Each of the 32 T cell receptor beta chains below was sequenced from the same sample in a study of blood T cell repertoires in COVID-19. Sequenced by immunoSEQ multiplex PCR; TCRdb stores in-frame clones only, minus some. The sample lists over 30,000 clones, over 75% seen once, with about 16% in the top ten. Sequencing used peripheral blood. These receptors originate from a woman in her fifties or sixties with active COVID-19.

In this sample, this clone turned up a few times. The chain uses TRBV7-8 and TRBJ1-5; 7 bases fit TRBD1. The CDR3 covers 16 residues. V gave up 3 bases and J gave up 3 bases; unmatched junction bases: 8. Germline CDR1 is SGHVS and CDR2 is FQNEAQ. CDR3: CASSFGSGQFNQPQHF. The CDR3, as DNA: TGTGCCAGCAGCTTTGGGTCGGGACAGTTCAATCAGCCCCAGCATTTT.

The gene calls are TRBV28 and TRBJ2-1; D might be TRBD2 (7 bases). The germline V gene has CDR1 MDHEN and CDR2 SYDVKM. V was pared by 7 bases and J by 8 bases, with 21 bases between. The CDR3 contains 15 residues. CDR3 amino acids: CASNPWGGRGDEQFF. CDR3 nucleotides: TGTGCCAGCAACCCCTGGGGGGGCCGCGGGGATGAGCAGTTCTTC.

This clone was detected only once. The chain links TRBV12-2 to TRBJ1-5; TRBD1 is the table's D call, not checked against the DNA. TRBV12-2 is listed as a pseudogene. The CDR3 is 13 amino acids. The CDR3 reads CASRRDRVQPQHF. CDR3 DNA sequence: TGTGCAAGTCGCCGGGACAGGGTTCAGCCCCAGCATTTT.

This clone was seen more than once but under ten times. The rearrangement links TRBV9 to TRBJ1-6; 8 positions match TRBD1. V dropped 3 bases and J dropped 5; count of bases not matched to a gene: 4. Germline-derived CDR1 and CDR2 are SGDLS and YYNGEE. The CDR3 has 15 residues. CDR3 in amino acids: CASSATGGNNSPLHF. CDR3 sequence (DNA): TGTGCCAGCAGCGCCACAGGGGGTAATAATTCACCCCTCCACTTT.

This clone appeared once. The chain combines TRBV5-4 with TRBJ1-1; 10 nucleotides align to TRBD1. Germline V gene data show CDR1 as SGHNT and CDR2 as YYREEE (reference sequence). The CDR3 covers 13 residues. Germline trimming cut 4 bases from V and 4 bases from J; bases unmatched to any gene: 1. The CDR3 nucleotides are TGTGCCAGCAGCAGGACAGGGGGCACTGAAGCTTTCTTT. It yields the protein CASSRTGGTEAFF.

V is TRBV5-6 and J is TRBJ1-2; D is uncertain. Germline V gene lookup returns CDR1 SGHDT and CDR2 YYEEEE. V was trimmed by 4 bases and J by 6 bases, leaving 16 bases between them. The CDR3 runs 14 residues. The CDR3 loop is CASSPGSLGDGYTF. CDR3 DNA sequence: TGTGCCAGCAGCCCGGGATCACTTGGGGATGGCTACACCTTC.

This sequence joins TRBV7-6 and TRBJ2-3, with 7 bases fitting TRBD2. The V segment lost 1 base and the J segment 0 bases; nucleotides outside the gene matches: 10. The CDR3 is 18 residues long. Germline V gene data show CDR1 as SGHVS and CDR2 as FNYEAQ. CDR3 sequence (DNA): TGTGCCAGCAGCTTAGTCTTCGGCTCGGGACTAAGCACAGATACGCAGTATTTT. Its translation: CASSLVFGSGLSTDTQYF.

This CDR3 is CASSFLGANGYTF. The CDR3 nucleotides are TGTGCCAGCAGTTTCTTAGGGGCCAATGGCTACACCTTC. The chain uses TRBV28 and TRBJ1-2, with a possible D match to TRBD1 (5 bases). V was pared by 3 bases and J by 6 bases, with 11 bases between. Germline V gene sequence: CDR1 MDHEN, CDR2 SYDVKM. The length of the CDR3 is 13 residues.

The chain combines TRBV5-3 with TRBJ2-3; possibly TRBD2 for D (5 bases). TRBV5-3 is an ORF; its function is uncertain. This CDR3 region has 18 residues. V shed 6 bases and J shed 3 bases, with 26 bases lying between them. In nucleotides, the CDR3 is TGTGCCAGAAAGACTCCGGCGGGCCGAAACATGGGTACAGATACGCAGTATTTT. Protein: CARKTPAGRNMGTDTQYF.

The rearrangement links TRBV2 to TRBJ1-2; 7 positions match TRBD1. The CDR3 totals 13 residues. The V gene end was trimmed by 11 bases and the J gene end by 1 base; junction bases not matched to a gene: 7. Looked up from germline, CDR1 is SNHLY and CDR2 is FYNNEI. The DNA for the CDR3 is TGTGCCGACCCCGGGACAGTTAACTATGGCTACACCTTC. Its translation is CADPGTVNYGYTF.

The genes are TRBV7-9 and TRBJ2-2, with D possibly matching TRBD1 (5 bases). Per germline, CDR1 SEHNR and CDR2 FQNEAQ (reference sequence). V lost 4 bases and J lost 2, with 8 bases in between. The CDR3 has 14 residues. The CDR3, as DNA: TGTGCCAGCAGCTCTGACAGTAACACCGGGGAGCTGTTTTTT. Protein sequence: CASSSDSNTGELFF.

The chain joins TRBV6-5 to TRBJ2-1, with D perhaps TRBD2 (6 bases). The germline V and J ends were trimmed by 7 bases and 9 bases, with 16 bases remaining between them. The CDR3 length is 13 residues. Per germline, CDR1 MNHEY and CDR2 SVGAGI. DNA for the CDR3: TGTGCCAGCACTGGAGGGAGGTTGGGTGAGCAGTTCTTC. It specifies CASTGGRLGEQFF.

CDR3 amino acids: CASSLSRPVGFVITEAFF. CDR3 nucleotides: TGTGCCAGCAGCTTGAGTCGGCCGGTCGGGTTTGTTATCACTGAAGCTTTCTTT. V is TRBV7-9 and J is TRBJ1-1; D is undetermined. This CDR3 is 18 amino acids long. Germline V lookup: CDR1 SEHNR, CDR2 FQNEAQ (reference sequence). V lost 3 bases and J lost 4, with 24 bases in between.

The CDR3 DNA reads TGTGCCAGCGCCCGGGACAGGGATCGAGGCTACACCTTC. This translates into CASARDRDRGYTF. The chain uses TRBV6-5 and TRBJ1-2; 9 bases align to TRBD1. The CDR3 extends over 13 amino acids. Trimming took 8 bases from V and 8 from J; bases not matched to a gene: 9. Germline V gene sequence: CDR1 MNHEY, CDR2 SVGAGI.

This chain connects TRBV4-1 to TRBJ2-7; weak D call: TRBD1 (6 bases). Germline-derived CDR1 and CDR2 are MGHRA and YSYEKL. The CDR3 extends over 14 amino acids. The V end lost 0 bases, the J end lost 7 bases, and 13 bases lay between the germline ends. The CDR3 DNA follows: TGCGCCAGCAGCCAAGAAGGGGGATGGGGGGAGCAGTACTTC. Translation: CASSQEGGWGEQYF.

The CDR3 spells CASSPTGQGNTGELFF. CDR3 coding DNA: TGTGCCAGCAGCCCCACGGGACAGGGCAACACCGGGGAGCTGTTTTTT. The V gene is TRBV11-3, the J gene TRBJ2-2, with TRBD1 matching 9 bases. CDR1 is SGHNT, CDR2 YENEEA, per germline. With 5 bases clipped from V and 2 bases from J, the junction kept 6 bases outside the gene matches. This CDR3 region has 16 residues.

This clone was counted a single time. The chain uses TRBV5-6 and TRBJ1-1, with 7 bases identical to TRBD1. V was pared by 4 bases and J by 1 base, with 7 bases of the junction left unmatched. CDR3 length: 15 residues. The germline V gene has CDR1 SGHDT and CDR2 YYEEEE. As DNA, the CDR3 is TGTGCCAGCAGCCGACAGGGACAGAGGAACACTGAAGCTTTCTTT. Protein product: CASSRQGQRNTEAFF.

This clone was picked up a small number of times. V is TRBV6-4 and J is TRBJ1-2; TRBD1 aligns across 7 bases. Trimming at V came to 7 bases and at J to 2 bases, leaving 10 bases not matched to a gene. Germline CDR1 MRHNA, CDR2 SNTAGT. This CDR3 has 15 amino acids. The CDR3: CASNVEDRTNYGYTF. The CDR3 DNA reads TGTGCCAGCAATGTGGAGGACAGGACAAACTATGGCTACACCTTC.

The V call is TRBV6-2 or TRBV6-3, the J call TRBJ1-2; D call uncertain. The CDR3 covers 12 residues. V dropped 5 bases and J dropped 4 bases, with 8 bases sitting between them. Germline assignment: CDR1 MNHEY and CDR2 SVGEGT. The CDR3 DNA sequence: TGTGCCAGCAGTGCCCGGGGCTATGGCTACACCTTC. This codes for CASSARGYGYTF.

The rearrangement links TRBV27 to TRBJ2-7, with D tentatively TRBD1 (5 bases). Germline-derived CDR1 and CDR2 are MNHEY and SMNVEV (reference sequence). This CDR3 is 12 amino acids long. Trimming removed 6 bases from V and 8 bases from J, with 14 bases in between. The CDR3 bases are TGTGCCAGCAGCCGCCAGGGCGCGAAGCAGTACTTC. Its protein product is CASSRQGAKQYF.

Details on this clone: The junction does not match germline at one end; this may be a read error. Here the CDR3 reads CASSRPGLAGVSSNF. The DNA of the CDR3 is TGTGCCAGCAGCCGACCGGGACTAGCGGGAGTCAGCTCGAATTTT. The J gene is TRBJ2-3, the V gene TRBV5-4; 14 bases are shared with TRBD2. This CDR3 comprises 15 residues. Germline CDR1 is SGHNT and CDR2 is YYREEE (reference sequence).

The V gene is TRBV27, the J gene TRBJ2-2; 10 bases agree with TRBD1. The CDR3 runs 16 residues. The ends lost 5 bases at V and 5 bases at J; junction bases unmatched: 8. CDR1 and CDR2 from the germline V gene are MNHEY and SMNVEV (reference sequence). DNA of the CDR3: TGTGCCAGCAGTCACCGACAGGGGGCGCAAACCGGGGAGCTGTTTTTT. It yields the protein CASSHRQGAQTGELFF.

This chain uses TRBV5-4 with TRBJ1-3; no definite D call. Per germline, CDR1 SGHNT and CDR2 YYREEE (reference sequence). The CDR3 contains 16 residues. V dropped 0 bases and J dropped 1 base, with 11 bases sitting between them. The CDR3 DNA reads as TGTGCCAGCAGCTTGGGCGGAGCTTTATCTGGAAACACCATATATTTT. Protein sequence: CASSLGGALSGNTIYF.

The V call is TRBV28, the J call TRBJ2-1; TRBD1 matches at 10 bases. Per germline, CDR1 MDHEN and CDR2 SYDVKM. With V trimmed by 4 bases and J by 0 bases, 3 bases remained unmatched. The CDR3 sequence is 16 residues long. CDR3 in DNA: TGTGCCAGCAGTTCGACAGGGGGCCTCTCCTACAATGAGCAGTTCTTC. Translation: CASSSTGGLSYNEQFF. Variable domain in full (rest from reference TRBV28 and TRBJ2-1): DVKVTQSSRYLVKRTGEKVFLECVQDMDHENMFWYRQDPGLGLRLIYFSYDVKMKEKGDIPEGYSVSREKKERFSLILESASTNQTSMYLCASSSTGGLSYNEQFFGPGTRLTVL.

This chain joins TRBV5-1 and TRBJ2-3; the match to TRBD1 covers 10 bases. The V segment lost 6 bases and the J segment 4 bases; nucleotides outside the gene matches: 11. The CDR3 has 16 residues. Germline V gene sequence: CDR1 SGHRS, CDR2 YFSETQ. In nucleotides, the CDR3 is TGCGCCAGCAATCTACCCGGGACAGGGGTATCAGATACGCAGTATTTT. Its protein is CASNLPGTGVSDTQYF.

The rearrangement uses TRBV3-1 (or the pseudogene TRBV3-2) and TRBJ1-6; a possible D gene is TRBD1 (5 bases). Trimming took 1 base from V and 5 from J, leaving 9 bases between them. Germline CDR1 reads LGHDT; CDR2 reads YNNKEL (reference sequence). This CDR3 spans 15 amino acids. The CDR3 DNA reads TGTGCCAGCAGCCAAGGGGGGGGAAATAATTCACCCCTCCACTTT. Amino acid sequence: CASSQGGGNNSPLHF.

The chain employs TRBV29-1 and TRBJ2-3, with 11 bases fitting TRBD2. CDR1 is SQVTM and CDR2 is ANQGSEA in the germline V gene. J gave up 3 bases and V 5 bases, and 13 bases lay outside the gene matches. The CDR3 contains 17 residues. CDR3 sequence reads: CSVRRTSGPLGTDTQYF. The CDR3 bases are TGCAGCGTTCGTAGGACTAGCGGGCCCTTGGGAACAGATACGCAGTATTTT.

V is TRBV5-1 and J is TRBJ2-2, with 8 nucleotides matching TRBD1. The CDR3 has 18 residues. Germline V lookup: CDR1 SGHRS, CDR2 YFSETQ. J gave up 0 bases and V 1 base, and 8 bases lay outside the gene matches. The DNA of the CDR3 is TGCGCCAGCAGCTTGTTCCTCCGGGACAGGACGAACACCGGGGAGCTGTTTTTT. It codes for CASSLFLRDRTNTGELFF.

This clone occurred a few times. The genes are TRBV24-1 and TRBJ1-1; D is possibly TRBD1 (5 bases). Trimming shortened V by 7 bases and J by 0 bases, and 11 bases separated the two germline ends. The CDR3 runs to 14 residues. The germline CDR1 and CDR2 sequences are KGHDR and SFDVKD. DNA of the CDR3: TGTGCCACCAGGGAAACAGGAATGAACACTGAAGCTTTCTTT. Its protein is CATRETGMNTEAFF.

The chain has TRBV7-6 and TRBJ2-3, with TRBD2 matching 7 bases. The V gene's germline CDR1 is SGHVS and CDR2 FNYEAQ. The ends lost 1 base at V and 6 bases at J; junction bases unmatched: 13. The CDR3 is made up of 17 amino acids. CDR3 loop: CASSLVGSVAGGDTQYF. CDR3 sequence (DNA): TGTGCCAGCAGCTTAGTTGGTAGCGTCGCCGGGGGGGATACGCAGTATTTT.

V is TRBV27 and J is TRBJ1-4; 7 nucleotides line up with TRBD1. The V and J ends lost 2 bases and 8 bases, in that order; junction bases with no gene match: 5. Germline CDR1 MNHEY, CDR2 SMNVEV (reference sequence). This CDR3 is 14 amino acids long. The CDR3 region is CASSLRGQREKLFF. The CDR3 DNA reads TGTGCCAGCAGTTTAAGGGGACAGAGGGAAAAACTGTTTTTT.

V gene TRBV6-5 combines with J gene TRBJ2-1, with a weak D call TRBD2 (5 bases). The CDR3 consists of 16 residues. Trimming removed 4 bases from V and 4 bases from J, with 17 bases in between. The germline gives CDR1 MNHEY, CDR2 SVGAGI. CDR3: CASSSSLGGKYNEQFF. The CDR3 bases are TGTGCCAGCAGTTCCTCACTAGGAGGCAAATACAATGAGCAGTTCTTC.